This T cell receptor (beta chain) was sequenced for a study of shared clonotypes between healthy human individuals. Comments on this clone: Its specificity is unknown.

CD4+ cells yielded CD45RA+ naive and CD45RA-negative memory subsets. General study results and limits: Tissues were not sampled, only blood, and their repertoires likely differ. Generally, estimated richness proved larger in naive subsets than it did in memory subsets. Generation probabilities of non-shared clonotypes were lower (relative to those shared by all four donors).

Libraries were prepared by immunoSEQ multiplex PCR; TCRdb keeps only in-frame clonotypes and omits some of them. The table records over a million clones, roughly 80% of them present only once. Sequences were obtained from memory CD4+ T cells sorted from blood. As for subset: CD45RA-negative fraction. The sequence came from a young man in good health.

CDR3 bases: TGTGCCAGCAGCGCCTGGGAGGATGGCTACACCTTC. This gives the protein CASSAWEDGYTF. The chain joins TRBV5-6 to TRBJ1-2; D not certain. The ends were cut back, 4 bases at V and 6 bases at J, with 10 bases in the middle. In germline, CDR1 is SGHDT, CDR2 YYEEEE. This CDR3 spans 12 amino acids.